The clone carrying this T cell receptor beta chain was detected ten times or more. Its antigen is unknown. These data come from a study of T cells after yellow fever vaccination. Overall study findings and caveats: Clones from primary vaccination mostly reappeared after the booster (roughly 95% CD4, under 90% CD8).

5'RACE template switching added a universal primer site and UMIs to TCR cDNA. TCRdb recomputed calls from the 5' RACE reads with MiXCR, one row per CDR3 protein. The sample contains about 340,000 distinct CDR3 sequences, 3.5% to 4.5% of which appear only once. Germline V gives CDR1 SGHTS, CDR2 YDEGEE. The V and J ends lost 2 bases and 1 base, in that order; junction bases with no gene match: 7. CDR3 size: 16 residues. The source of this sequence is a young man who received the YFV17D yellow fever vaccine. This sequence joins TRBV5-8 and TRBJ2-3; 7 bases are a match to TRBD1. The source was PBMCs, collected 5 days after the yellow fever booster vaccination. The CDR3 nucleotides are TGTGCCAGCAGCTTAACCGGGACAGCAGGCACAGATACGCAGTATTTT. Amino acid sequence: CASSLTGTAGTDTQYF. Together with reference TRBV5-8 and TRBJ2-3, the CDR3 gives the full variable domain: EAGVTQSPTHLIKTRGQQATLRCSPISGHTSVYWYQQALGLGLQFLLWYDEGEERNRGNFPPRFSGRQFPNYSSELNVNALELEDSALYLCASSLTGTAGTDTQYFGPGTRLTVL.